A few counts support the clone carrying this T cell receptor beta chain. Per the study methods: The authors estimated nucleated cell counts from reference gene primer amplification. Measured with immunoSEQ multiplex PCR; TCRdb has only the in-frame clones, and not every one. The V and J calls and clone size are taken from that table; D and trimming were inferred from the DNA. Of about 220,000 clones listed, approximately 86% are singletons. The CDR3 loop spans 17 amino acids. Germline V CDR1 and CDR2: SNHLY, FYNNEI. After removal of 6 bases from V and 0 bases from J, the junction contained 6 bases not matched to a gene. The data were obtained in a study of blood T cell repertoires in COVID-19. Background on the study: Samples came from the United States, Italy and Spain, spanning acute and convalescent COVID-19. The cDNA or gDNA used as material had been derived from T cells, B-cell-depleted T cells, or PBMCs.

The material sequenced was peripheral blood. The TCR was taken from a woman aged 80 or over with acute or convalescent COVID-19. The V gene is TRBV2, the J gene TRBJ2-3; 13 bases align to TRBD2. CDR3 coding DNA: TGTGCCAGCAGAGGACTAGCGGGAGATATCAGCACAGATACGCAGTATTTT. Its translation is CASRGLAGDISTDTQYF.